These T cell receptor beta chains were read from a single sample in a study of Graves' ophthalmopathy and Graves' hyperthyroidism. TCRdb analysed the multiplex PCR reads with MiXCR anew, one entry per CDR3 protein. Of about 620,000 distinct CDR3 sequences in the sample, 22% are singletons; the top ten hold approximately 7.7%. What was sequenced was peripheral blood. These receptors originate from a woman between 18 and 30 years old with stable Graves' hyperthyroidism. Some clones in this sample may be carry-over from other donors' samples. The CDR3 runs from the conserved cysteine through the conserved F or W. D genes are given only for firm matches. Rows give clone size only sometimes, using once, few, many, or a class for an expanded clone.

D gene	V gene	clone size	J gene	CDR3 DNA	CDR3 protein
.	TRBV20-1	many	TRBJ2-5	TGCAGTGCTAGACTCCCATCCTCAAGAGAGACCCAGTACTTC	CSARLPSSRETQYF
.	TRBV6-1	.	TRBJ2-7	TGTGCCAGCAGTGAAACGGCGGTGGAAACCTACGAGCAGTACTTC	CASSETAVETYEQYF
.	TRBV12-3/TRBV12-4	many	TRBJ2-7	TGTGCCAGCAGTTTAGGACTAGGGACCTACGAGCAGTACTTC	CASSLGLGTYEQYF
TRBD1	TRBV7-9	.	TRBJ1-3	TGTGCCAGCAGCTTACAGGGGGCGAAAGGAAACACCATATATTTT	CASSLQGAKGNTIYF
.	TRBV15	many	TRBJ2-5	TGTGCCACCAGCAGAGCCGGAGGTGTCGAGACCCAGTACTTC	CATSRAGGVETQYF
.	TRBV29-1	many	TRBJ2-2	TGCAGCGTGAGGACAGATGGGAACACCGGGGAGCTGTTTTTC	CSVRTDGNTGELFF
TRBD1	TRBV20-1	many	TRBJ2-5	TGCAGTGCTATGGGGGCAAAGGACAGGGATTTATGGGAGACCCAGTACTTC	CSAMGAKDRDLWETQYF
.	TRBV15	many	TRBJ1-2	TGTGCCACCACGTCAAGCAAAAAGGATGGCTACACCTTC	CATTSSKKDGYTF
.	TRBV20-1	many	TRBJ2-5	TGCAGTGCTAGAGATTTACTCAGGGGAGCGACCCAGTACTTC	CSARDLLRGATQYF
TRBD1	TRBV6-1	many	TRBJ2-5	TGTGCCAGCGCCCTCCTCGGACAGGGAGAGACCCAGTACTTC	CASALLGQGETQYF
TRBD1	TRBV9	.	TRBJ1-5	TGTGCCGGCAGTGCAGGGGGTTATCAGCCCCAGCATTTT	CAGSAGGYQPQHF
.	TRBV12-3/TRBV12-4	many	TRBJ1-1	TGTGCCAGCAGTCCCCGACAGGATGGGGGCACTGAAGCTTTCTTT	CASSPRQDGGTEAFF
.	TRBV9	many	TRBJ2-7	TGTGCCAGCAGCCCCCCGGGGTTGTCCGAGCAGTACTTC	CASSPPGLSEQYF
.	TRBV12-3/TRBV12-4	few	TRBJ1-1	TGTGCCAGCAGTACCCAGACAGGCGGAGCCACTGAAGCTTTCTTT	CASSTQTGGATEAFF
TRBD2	TRBV7-9	few	TRBJ2-4	TGTGCCAGCAGTCGCCTGGGGGGGTACATTCAGTACTTC	CASSRLGGYIQYF
.	TRBV19	.	TRBJ1-5	TGTGCCAGTAGTATCCCCGGCCCGGAAAGGCATTTT	CASSIPGPERHF
.	TRBV11-2	many	TRBJ2-5	TGTGCCAGCAGCTTTCGAGGGTACGATCGGCAAGAGACCCAGTACTTC	CASSFRGYDRQETQYF
.	TRBV20-1	many	TRBJ2-7	TGCAGTGCTAGAGATCTGTCAGGGATGTCCTACGAGCAGTACTTC	CSARDLSGMSYEQYF
.	TRBV30	.	TRBJ1-1	TGTGCCTGGAGTCGGAACCTGGGGACTGAAGCTTTCTTT	CAWSRNLGTEAFF
.	TRBV11-2	many	TRBJ1-2	TGTGCCAGCAGCTTAGAGGGCATCTCCTATGGCTACACCTTC	CASSLEGISYGYTF
.	TRBV29-1	.	TRBJ1-1	TGCAGCGTTGAAGTCGGCTTGAGCACTGAAGCTTTCTTT	CSVEVGLSTEAFF
.	TRBV20-1	many	TRBJ1-5	TGCAGTGCCAAAGCGGGACTAGGGGACGGGGGCAATCAGCCCCAGCATTTT	CSAKAGLGDGGNQPQHF
TRBD1	TRBV20-1	many	TRBJ1-6	TGCAGTGCTAGAGATCGGAAACAGGGGGCGATTATTTCACCCCTCCACTTT	CSARDRKQGAIISPLHF
TRBD1	TRBV10-3	many	TRBJ2-7	TGTGCCATCAGTGTAGGACAGGGTGAGGATGAGCAGTACTTC	CAISVGQGEDEQYF
.	TRBV7-9	many	TRBJ1-1	TGTGCCAGCAGCGGAGGGGTATCCGTAAACACTGAAGCTTTCTTT	CASSGGVSVNTEAFF
TRBD1	TRBV5-6	many	TRBJ1-1	TGTGCCAGCCGAAATCGAGGACAGGAATTGAAAGCTTTCTTT	CASRNRGQELKAFF
TRBD2	TRBV12-3/TRBV12-4	.	TRBJ2-2	TGTGCCAGCAGTTTAAAGCGACTAGCGGCGAACACCGGGGAGCTGTTTTTT	CASSLKRLAANTGELFF
.	TRBV12-3/TRBV12-4	many	TRBJ1-2	TGTGCCAGCAGATGGGGTGACGGGACCGGCTACACCTTC	CASRWGDGTGYTF
.	TRBV3-1	few	TRBJ2-7	TGTGCCAGCAGCCAAGAGGAAGGGGCAAGGGAGCAGTACTTC	CASSQEEGAREQYF
.	TRBV19	.	TRBJ1-5	TGTGCTACCAAGGATGGCAGACGCAATCAGCCCCAGCATTTT	CATKDGRRNQPQHF
TRBD2	TRBV20-1	few	TRBJ2-7	TGCAGTGCCAGTCTAAGCGGGAGGGTAGGCGAGCAGTACTTC	CSASLSGRVGEQYF
TRBD1	TRBV7-6	.	TRBJ2-5	TGTGCCAGCAGCGTCTCCGGGACAGGGGGCCAAGAGACCCAGTACTTC	CASSVSGTGGQETQYF
.	TRBV7-3	.	TRBJ2-2	TGTGCCAGCAGCTTAAGTTACACCGGGGAGCTGTTGTTT	CASSLSYTGELLF
.	TRBV15	many	TRBJ1-1	TGTGCCACCAGCAGTGGAGTGACACCTGAAGCTTTCTTT	CATSSGVTPEAFF
.	TRBV4-1	.	TRBJ1-2	TGCGCCAGCAGCCAAGACGGGATGAGGGGGGCGAATAGCTACACCTTC	CASSQDGMRGANSYTF
TRBD1	TRBV27	many	TRBJ1-6	TGTGCCAGCAGTCTCTCCGACCCCCGACAGGGTTGGAATTCACCCCTCCACTTT	CASSLSDPRQGWNSPLHF
TRBD1	TRBV27	.	TRBJ1-2	TGTGCCAGCAGTTCGGGACAGTCGGCCCTCTATGGCTACACCTTC	CASSSGQSALYGYTF
TRBD1	TRBV7-9	.	TRBJ1-6	TGTGCCTCAGCCCGCCGGGACAGGCGGTTCAATTCACCCCTCCACTTT	CASARRDRRFNSPLHF
.	TRBV12-3/TRBV12-4	many	TRBJ2-7	TGTGCCAGCAGTTACTGGGGGTACGAGCAGTACTTC	CASSYWGYEQYF
.	TRBV12-3/TRBV12-4	many	TRBJ1-6	TGTGCCAGCAGTTTTTCCCCAGATTATAATTCACCCCTCCACTTT	CASSFSPDYNSPLHF
.	TRBV28	many	TRBJ2-7	TGTGCCAGCAGTTTGGTACCCGGGCCACCCTACGAGCAGTACTTC	CASSLVPGPPYEQYF
TRBD1	TRBV20-1	once	TRBJ1-3	TGCAGTGCTAGCCACCCGGGACAGTCTGGAAACACCATATATTTT	CSASHPGQSGNTIYF
.	TRBV6-1	.	TRBJ1-1	TGTGCCAGCAGTGGAATACGGGGCACTGAAGCTTTCTTT	CASSGIRGTEAFF
.	TRBV6-1	many	TRBJ2-7	TGTGCCAGCAGGGATTCGGGGCTGTACGAGCAGTACTTC	CASRDSGLYEQYF
.	TRBV12-3/TRBV12-4	many	TRBJ1-2	TGTGCCAGCAGGTTGACAGGAGACTATGGCTACACCTTC	CASRLTGDYGYTF
.	TRBV12-5	many	TRBJ2-2	TGTGCTAGTGGTTTGGAGATCACCGGGGAGCTGTTTTTT	CASGLEITGELFF
TRBD1	TRBV30	few	TRBJ1-1	TGTGCCTGGAGTGGGGACAGGGACACTGAAGCTTTCTTT	CAWSGDRDTEAFF
.	TRBV13	many	TRBJ2-5	TGTGCCAGCAGCTTAGGCCAAGGGGCCGACCCTCAAGAGACCCAGTACTTC	CASSLGQGADPQETQYF